This TCR beta chain was recorded in a study of cytomegalovirus exposure and HLA in healthy donors. At the level of the study: Counted in an early data release were 65 million to 100 million unique TCRs from HLA-typed donors.

The J segment lost 7 bases and the V segment lost 7 bases, leaving 12 bases of the junction unmatched. Germline V lookup: CDR1 SGHTA, CDR2 FQGNSA. The CDR3 has 15 amino acids. Findings and limits, study-wide: Immune exposure data for these donors was limited to CMV serostatus. With later analysis, a missense DCLRE1C variant became linked to TCR beta V- and J-gene trimming. A later analysis reportedly found fewer N-insertions in an Asian-associated ancestry cluster than the roughly 670-donor mean.

PCR primers comprised 60 Vbeta and 13 Jbeta primers. TCRdb's table, derived via immunoSEQ multiplex PCR, lists solely in-frame clones and lacks some. The profile covers 100,000 to 150,000 clones, with 70% to 75% appearing a single time and around 4.2% taken by the ten largest. Points on this clone: What it binds is unknown.

V and J are TRBV7-2 and TRBJ2-2, with 7 positions matching TRBD1. This sequence was found in a woman aged 40 to 50 in good health and CMV-seronegative. Input material: PBMCs. CDR3 nucleotides: TGTGCCAGCACTTGGTACAGGGGAACGGTCGGGGAGCTGTTTTTT. It is translated as CASTWYRGTVGELFF. The variable domain in full, with the rest retrieved from reference TRBV7-2 and TRBJ2-2, is GAGVSQSPSNKVTEKGKDVELRCDPISGHTALYWYRQSLGQGLEFLIYFQGNSAPDKSGLPSDRFSAERTGGSVSTLTIQRTQQEDSAVYLCASTWYRGTVGELFFGEGSRLTVL.